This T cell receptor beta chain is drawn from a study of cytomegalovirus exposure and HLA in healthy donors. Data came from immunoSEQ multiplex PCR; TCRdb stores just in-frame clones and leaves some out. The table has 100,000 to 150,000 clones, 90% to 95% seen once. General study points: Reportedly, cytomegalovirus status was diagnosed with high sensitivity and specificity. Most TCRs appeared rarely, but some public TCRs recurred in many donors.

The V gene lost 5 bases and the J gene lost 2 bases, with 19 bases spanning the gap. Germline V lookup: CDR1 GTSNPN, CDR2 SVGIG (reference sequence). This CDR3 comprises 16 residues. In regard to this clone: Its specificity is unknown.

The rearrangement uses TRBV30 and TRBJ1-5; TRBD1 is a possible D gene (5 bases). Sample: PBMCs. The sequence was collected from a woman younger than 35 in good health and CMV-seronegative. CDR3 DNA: TGTGCCTGGTCTTACCGGGCGGGGGTTGGCAATCAGCCCCAGCATTTT. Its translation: CAWSYRAGVGNQPQHF.